This TCR beta chain was sequenced for a study of cytomegalovirus exposure and HLA in healthy donors. The CDR3 is 12 amino acids. Trimming cost V 3 bases and J 10 bases, with 10 bases left between them. Germline CDR1 is LNHNV and CDR2 is YYDKDF (reference sequence). Vbeta (60) and Jbeta (13) primers were used in the PCR. Method: immunoSEQ multiplex PCR; TCRdb's copy keeps in-frame clones and lacks some. This table has 65,000 to 90,000 clones, over 60% appearing once. This clonotype originated in a man aged 60-69 years in good health and CMV-seronegative. Material for sequencing was PBMCs. The chain joins TRBV15 to TRBJ2-1; a weak D match, TRBD2 (5 bases). The CDR3 DNA reads TGTGCCACCAGCAGGGAGGCTGGGGAGCAGTTCTTC. Its protein is CATSREAGEQFF.